A selection of T cell receptor beta chains follows, all from one sample in a study of shared clonotypes between healthy human individuals. Produced via immunoSEQ multiplex PCR; TCRdb's table is partial and in-frame only. Of approximately 460,000 clones listed, 77% were seen once; the top ten hold about 11%. Sequencing was performed on PBMCs. The receptor set was obtained from a woman aged 40 to 50 in good health. Some clones in this sample may be carry-over from other donors' samples. Both conserved end residues are part of each CDR3. A D gene is named only where the DNA matches it firmly. Clone size, where shown, is once, few, many, or a class for clones that have expanded.

J,V,size,D,CDR3,DNA
TRBJ2-7,TRBV27,few,NA,CASSLSLETAPYEQYF,TGTGCCAGCAGTTTATCGCTTGAAACCGCACCCTACGAGCAGTACTTC
TRBJ2-3,TRBV7-3,NA,TRBD2,CASSLLAGGSTDTQYF,TGTGCCAGCAGCCTCTTAGCGGGAGGTAGCACAGATACGCAGTATTTT
TRBJ2-6,TRBV11-2,NA,NA,CASRQISGANVLTF,TGTGCCAGCAGACAGATATCTGGGGCCAACGTCCTGACTTTC
TRBJ2-1,TRBV7-3,once,TRBD2,CASSLGTSGPLASSYNEQFF,TGTGCCAGCAGCTTAGGGACTAGCGGGCCCCTTGCTAGCTCCTACAATGAGCAGTTCTTC
TRBJ2-3,TRBV7-2,NA,NA,CASSSTTGWSTDTQYF,TGTGCCAGCAGCTCTACGACAGGATGGAGCACAGATACGCAGTATTTT
TRBJ2-7,TRBV28,few,TRBD2,CASSDPTTTSGRRYEQYF,TGTGCCAGCAGCGACCCGACTACGACTAGCGGGCGAAGGTACGAGCAGTACTTC
TRBJ1-3,TRBV19,NA,NA,CASSIQDASGNTIYF,TGTGCCAGTAGTATACAGGACGCCTCTGGAAACACCATATATTTT
TRBJ1-2,TRBV18,NA,NA,CASSPAEDLPNYGYTF,TGTGCCAGCTCACCTGCGGAGGACCTTCCTAACTATGGCTACACCTTC
TRBJ2-2,TRBV11-2,NA,TRBD2,CASSSSGFSGFNTGELFF,TGTGCCAGCAGCTCCTCGGGTTTTAGCGGGTTTAACACCGGGGAGCTGTTTTTT
TRBJ2-5,TRBV4-1,few,TRBD1,CASSQTGVRETQYF,TGCGCCAGCAGCCAAACAGGGGTTCGCGAGACCCAGTACTTC
TRBJ2-7,TRBV29-1,few,NA,CSVERDNYEQYF,TGCAGCGTTGAACGGGATAACTACGAGCAGTACTTC
TRBJ2-3,TRBV5-1,NA,TRBD2,CASSSVLADTQYF,TGCGCCAGCAGCTCCGTACTAGCGGATACGCAGTATTTT
TRBJ2-7,TRBV7-2,NA,NA,CASSLGDNSYEQYF,TGTGCCAGCAGCTTAGGGGACAATTCCTACGAGCAGTACTTC
TRBJ2-7,TRBV2,many,NA,CASIGLPFAYEQYF,TGTGCCAGCATTGGACTACCATTCGCCTACGAGCAGTACTTC
TRBJ1-2,TRBV28,NA,TRBD1,CASSLGTDYGYTF,TGTGCCAGCAGTTTAGGGACAGACTATGGCTACACCTTC
TRBJ1-3,TRBV5-1,NA,TRBD1,CASSSGTAGNTIYF,TGCGCCAGCAGCTCAGGGACAGCTGGAAACACCATATATTTT
TRBJ2-7,TRBV5-1,NA,NA,CASTLLGPPLDYEQYF,TGCGCCAGCACCCTTCTAGGTCCCCCCCTCGATTACGAGCAGTACTTC
TRBJ1-2,TRBV7-2,few,NA,CASSRIPPSSTMGYTF,TGTGCCAGCAGCCGCATCCCGCCCTCTTCGACTATGGGCTACACCTTC
TRBJ1-3,TRBV4-2,NA,NA,CASSQDRGSGNTIYF,TGTGCCAGCAGCCAAGATCGAGGTTCTGGAAACACCATATATTTT
TRBJ2-1,TRBV7-8,NA,NA,CASSRRDTYNEQFF,TGTGCCAGCAGCCGTCGAGATACCTACAATGAGCAGTTCTTC
TRBJ2-2,TRBV4-1,NA,NA,CASSQDRWTANTGELFF,TGCGCCAGCAGCCAAGATCGATGGACAGCGAACACCGGGGAGCTGTTTTTT
TRBJ2-6,TRBV28,NA,TRBD1,CASSLFDRVGNVLTF,TGTGCCAGCAGTTTATTCGACAGGGTAGGCAACGTCCTGACTTTC
TRBJ2-5,TRBV30,few,NA,CAWSVQAEQYF,TGTGCCTGGAGTGTACAAGCGGAGCAGTACTTC
TRBJ1-2,TRBV20-1,NA,NA,CSGTDNYGYTF,TGCAGTGGTACAGATAACTATGGCTACACCTTC
TRBJ2-7,TRBV5-1,NA,TRBD2,CASSLGTSGSYEQYF,TGCGCCAGCAGCTTGGGGACTAGCGGGAGCTACGAGCAGTACTTC
TRBJ2-7,TRBV10-3,many,TRBD2,CAISPGLAGFSDEQYF,TGTGCCATCAGCCCGGGACTAGCGGGATTTAGCGACGAGCAGTACTTC
TRBJ1-1,TRBV9,NA,TRBD1,CASSQQGYTEAFF,TGTGCCAGCAGCCAACAGGGGTACACTGAAGCTTTCTTT
TRBJ1-2,TRBV29-1,NA,NA,CSVAENYGYTF,TGCAGCGTTGCGGAAAACTATGGCTACACCTTC